The subject of this entry is one T cell receptor (beta chain). This clone has just one count. Which antigen it targets is not known. One base away there is no much larger clone; base qualities are not given. This record comes from a study of shared clonotypes between healthy human individuals (dated by TCRdb to the early 2020s). For context, the study as a whole: Three men and a couple of women, aged 18 to 49 years, made up the cohort. For each donor, three plates each were used for CD4 naive and CD4 memory, two plates were used for CD8 naive, and one plate was used for CD8 memory. To estimate repertoire size and how much clonotype sharing occurs between individuals, the study deeply sequenced the blood TCR repertoires of 4 to 6 healthy adults. Different laboratories and diverse techniques were used to prepare libraries and sequence TCR repertoires, to increase sequencing depth and limit assay-specific biases. Each donor's leukapheresis produced roughly between roughly 0.85 and 9 billion PBMCs.

The CDR3 covers 14 residues, taking in both the cysteine and the phenylalanine. The only DNA kept is the CDR3, 42 bases in frame from the first base. CDR1 and CDR2 were assigned from the germline V gene (reference sequence) as SGHNT and YYREEE. V drops 4 bases and J drops 4 bases, leaving 9 bases in between. TCR CDR3 regions were amplified from genomic DNA by multiplex PCR using the deep immunoSEQ assay. Genomic DNA extracted from each cell subset was distributed evenly over all wells of several immunoSEQ 96-well plates, and each plate served as one replicate. For sorted subsets, about 200 ng genomic DNA, equal to 25,000 to 35,000 T cell genomes, was loaded into each replicate PCR. The purified libraries were quantified using a Qubit 3.0 fluorometer, sized with a Bioanalyzer 2100, and then quantified again using the KAPA Library Quantification kit. Every immunoSEQ 96-well plate was sequenced on a dedicated single-read 150-cycle Illumina NextSeq 550 flow cell. The study's own analysis went as follows. Because only junctional sequences without quality scores were contained in the immunoSEQ output, filtering matching that applied to full-length reads could not be performed. To assign V/J genes and CDR3, sequences were annotated using PyIR, a Python wrapper for IgBLAST v1.9, with IMGT germline references. Reads were removed for weak V/J assignments (E-value above 1e-6), missing CDR3, stop codons, out-of-frame junctions, or ambiguous translated residues. V3J clonotypes were defined as sequences sharing the same inferred V gene, J gene, and CDR3 amino acid sequence. The percentage overlap between two repertoires was calculated by dividing the number of shared unique clonotypes by the size of the smaller repertoire. Repertoire richness was assessed with RTK rarefaction, the Chao1 estimator, and Recon v2.1 estimates of unobserved clonotypes. OLGA was used to compute generation probabilities for all TCRbeta clonotypes that the gDNA method yielded from a handful of donors. In TCRdb, the immuneACCESS table is reduced to in-frame sequences with V and J assigned. These tables do not hold every clone; where another copy was compared, an unresolved V gene accounts for under half, and the others remain unexplained. V, J and clone size are those of that table, while D and trimming were read from the DNA. Within this sample are over 2 million clones, with roughly 94% of them counted one time only. The ten biggest clones cover 0.13% of the sample.

What the research found in general, with its limitations: Sampling was restricted to blood, and TCR repertoires in tissue are likely to differ from TCR repertoires in blood. Approximately 5% of naive CD4, more than 3% of naive CD8, about 2.4% of memory CD4, and less than 0.45% of memory CD8 clonotypes were shared across a few donors. Pairwise subsampling led to the expectation that sequencing depth would affect the degree of clonotype sharing among donors. Even with the large sequencing depth, rarefaction of the sorted-subset datasets indicated that sequencing was incomplete. Because the study included a small number of donors, the genetic and exposure-history diversity represented was limited. Compared with non-shared clonotypes, clonotypes shared by all four sorted-subset donors had higher generation probabilities. Naive subsets generally had larger estimated clonotype richness than memory subsets did.

The donors were healthy, HIV-negative adults with no recently reported acute infections or vaccinations. Every donor was a Caucasian adult living in Nashville, Tennessee, USA. CD4+ T cells were enriched by magnetic negative selection, after which naive cells were positively selected on CD45RA and the negative fraction was taken as the memory subset. Blood was obtained by leukapheresis, after which PBMCs were separated by Ficoll-Histopaque density gradient centrifugation and cryopreserved in liquid nitrogen vapor phase. Analytical flow cytometry was used to check the purity and quantity of each magnetically sorted T cell population. Genomic DNA was isolated from each sorted fraction and quantified by UV absorbance on a Nanodrop 2000c.

The TCR comes from a man aged 18 to 29 in good health. The chain uses TRBV5-4 and TRBJ1-6; the D gene is unclear. Sequencing input: naive CD4+ T cells sorted from blood. The sample's cell subset or site label is to be understood as: CD45RA+ positively selected. The CDR3: CASSPDPYNSPLHF. The bases are TGTGCCAGCAGCCCGGACCCATATAATTCACCCCTCCACTTT.